This entry lists 21 T cell receptor beta chains sequenced from one sample in a study of blood T cell repertoires in COVID-19. Sequencing used immunoSEQ multiplex PCR; TCRdb keeps in-frame clones, though not all of them. The data show 250,000 or so clones, roughly 90% seen once. The sample was PBMCs or T cells enriched from blood (not recorded which). Every receptor here comes from a man in his forties who had been exposed to COVID-19.

The genes are TRBV28 and TRBJ2-7, with D tentatively TRBD1 (5 bases). The CDR3 has 13 amino acids. The V end was cut by 2 bases, the J end by 4 bases, with 9 bases between. CDR1 and CDR2 (germline): MDHEN, SYDVKM. Here the CDR3 reads CASSLDSFYEQYF. DNA for the CDR3: TGTGCCAGCAGTTTAGACAGCTTTTACGAGCAGTACTTC.

The chain is built from TRBV28 and TRBJ1-6; tentatively, D is TRBD1 (6 bases). This CDR3 region has 14 residues. Germline loops: CDR1 MDHEN, CDR2 SYDVKM. V was clipped by 2 bases and J by 7 bases, with 9 bases between them. The CDR3 protein is CASSLRGYNSPLHF. CDR3 DNA sequence: TGTGCCAGCAGTTTAAGGGGGTACAATTCACCCCTCCACTTT.

This sequence joins TRBV7-9 and TRBJ1-2, with D unclear. This CDR3 has 13 residues. Germline assignment: CDR1 SEHNR and CDR2 FQNEAQ (reference sequence). Trimming stripped 5 bases from V and 4 bases from J, with 11 bases between. CDR3 sequence: CASSPTDFYGYTF. The CDR3 DNA sequence: TGTGCCAGCAGCCCCACAGATTTCTATGGCTACACCTTC.

The chain employs TRBV28 and TRBJ2-3; no definite D call. The V end was cut by 2 bases, the J end by 0 bases, with 9 bases between. Germline V gives CDR1 MDHEN, CDR2 SYDVKM. CDR3 length: 15 amino acids. The DNA for the CDR3 is TGTGCCAGCAGTTTAGGCGGTTATAGCACAGATACGCAGTATTTT. As protein: CASSLGGYSTDTQYF.

The chain employs TRBV18 and TRBJ1-1, with D tentatively TRBD1 (6 bases). CDR1 is KGHSH, CDR2 LQKENI, per germline. The CDR3 sequence is 14 residues long. V was shortened by 1 base and J by 5 bases, with 11 bases between the two germline ends. The CDR3 sequence: CASSPQGEDTEAFF. In DNA form, the CDR3 reads TGTGCCAGCTCACCACAGGGGGAAGATACTGAAGCTTTCTTT.

This clone was counted between two and nine times. V is TRBV3-1 (or the pseudogene TRBV3-2) and J is TRBJ2-7, with 10 nucleotides matching TRBD1. The V gene end was trimmed by 4 bases and the J gene end by 4 bases; junction bases not matched to a gene: 4. Germline V gene data show CDR1 as LGHDT and CDR2 as YNNKEL (reference sequence). This CDR3 spans 14 amino acids. The DNA of the CDR3 is TGTGCCAGCAGCCCGACAGGGGGCATGTACGAGCAGTACTTC. Its translation: CASSPTGGMYEQYF.

This clone has just one count. The V and J genes are TRBV7-9 and TRBJ2-1; 8 bases match TRBD2. The CDR3 is 14 amino acids. With V trimmed by 5 bases and J by 5 bases, 5 bases remained unmatched. Germline V gene sequence: CDR1 SEHNR, CDR2 FQNEAQ (reference sequence). CDR3 DNA sequence: TGTGCCAGCAGCCGTAGCGGGGTCAACAATGAGCAGTTCTTC. Translated: CASSRSGVNNEQFF.

The chain couples TRBV5-1 to TRBJ2-3, with 11 bases lining up with TRBD2. CDR3 size: 19 residues. Losses at the gene ends were 5 bases for V and 0 bases for J; bases not matched to a gene: 14. Germline CDR1 reads SGHRS; CDR2 reads YFSETQ. The CDR3 nucleotides are TGCGCCAGCAGTCACGCGGGTACTAGCGGGAGAGCCAGCACAGATACGCAGTATTTT. This gives the protein CASSHAGTSGRASTDTQYF.

This chain connects TRBV6-5 to TRBJ2-7; TRBD2 matches 8 bases. Germline V lookup: CDR1 MNHEY, CDR2 SVGAGI. The CDR3 contains 15 residues. V shed 6 bases, J shed 4 bases, and the junction held 11 bases outside the gene matches. CDR3 DNA: TGTGCCAGCAGCGATCAGAGCGGGAGTCGATACGAGCAGTACTTC. Its protein product is CASSDQSGSRYEQYF.

V and J are TRBV7-9 and TRBJ1-2; 7 bases fit TRBD1. Germline V gene data show CDR1 as SEHNR and CDR2 as FQNEAQ (reference sequence). V shed 3 bases and J 6 bases; nucleotides not matched to a gene: 7. CDR3 length equals 14 residues. Here the CDR3 reads CASSFADRANGYTF. CDR3 nucleotide sequence: TGTGCCAGCAGCTTTGCCGACAGGGCCAATGGCTACACCTTC.

This clone was seen a few times. The same CDR3 arises from other DNA sequences in this sample as well. This chain links TRBV27 with TRBJ2-7, with TRBD2 matching over 15 bases. The V and J ends lost 5 bases and 3 bases, in that order; junction bases with no gene match: 2. Per the germline V gene, CDR1 is MNHEY and CDR2 is SMNVEV (reference sequence). This CDR3 has 15 amino acids. In DNA, the CDR3 is TGTGCCAGCAGTCTGGGACTAGCGGGAGGCTACGAGCAGTACTTC. Its protein product is CASSLGLAGGYEQYF.

The chain joins TRBV5-4 to TRBJ2-1, with TRBD2 matching 7 bases. V shed 4 bases and J 4 bases; nucleotides not matched to a gene: 8. CDR1 is SGHNT, CDR2 YYREEE, per germline (reference sequence). The CDR3 extends over 15 amino acids. This chain's CDR3 is CASSGGGGGYNEQFF. The DNA for the CDR3 is TGTGCCAGCAGCGGTGGTGGGGGGGGATACAATGAGCAGTTCTTC. The variable domain in full, completed from reference TRBV5-4 and TRBJ2-1, reads ETGVTQSPTHLIKTRGQQVTLRCSSQSGHNTVSWYQQALGQGPQFIFQYYREEENGRGNFPPRFSGLQFPNYSSELNVNALELDDSALYLCASSGGGGGYNEQFFGPGTRLTVL.

J is TRBJ2-3 and V is TRBV5-1; 15 bases are a match to TRBD2. Trimming cost V 3 bases and J 1 base; bases outside gene matches: 0. The CDR3 covers 16 residues. Germline values: CDR1 SGHRS, CDR2 YFSETQ. CDR3 in amino acids: CASSWTSGRGTDTQYF. CDR3 in DNA: TGCGCCAGCAGCTGGACTAGCGGGAGGGGCACAGATACGCAGTATTTT.

Here the CDR3 reads CASSLSPHDSLNTEAFF. In DNA, the CDR3 is TGTGCCAGCAGCTTATCCCCCCATGACAGCTTGAACACTGAAGCTTTCTTT. V usage is TRBV7-3 and J usage is TRBJ1-1, with D possibly matching TRBD1 (5 bases). Germline CDR1 reads SGHTA; CDR2 reads FQGTGA. The V and J ends lost 2 bases and 0 bases respectively, with 16 bases between them. The CDR3 length is 17 residues.

This chain links TRBV30 with TRBJ2-7; no clear D. V shed 0 bases and J shed 4 bases, with 13 bases lying between them. Looked up from germline, CDR1 is GTSNPN and CDR2 is SVGIG (reference sequence). The CDR3 runs to 14 residues. The CDR3 sequence is CAWSVFATEYEQYF. The CDR3 DNA follows: TGTGCCTGGAGTGTGTTCGCCACTGAATACGAGCAGTACTTC.

The V and J genes are TRBV19 and TRBJ2-1; 9 bases align to TRBD1. The CDR3 has 15 amino acids. The J segment lost 6 bases and the V segment lost 3 bases, leaving 6 bases of the junction unmatched. CDR1 is LNHDA, CDR2 SQIVND, per germline (reference sequence). The CDR3 is CASSMGQGVINEQFF. CDR3 DNA: TGTGCCAGTAGTATGGGACAGGGTGTTATCAATGAGCAGTTCTTC.

The chain couples TRBV4-3 to TRBJ2-5; D gene unclear. Trimming took 2 bases from V and 4 from J, leaving 14 bases between them. The germline CDR1 and CDR2 sequences are LGHNA and YSLEER. The CDR3 is made up of 15 amino acids. The CDR3 reads CASSQSSLYGETQYF. Here the CDR3 DNA reads TGCGCCAGCAGCCAATCGTCTTTATACGGAGAGACCCAGTACTTC.

The chain uses TRBV28 and TRBJ1-2, with 10 bases lining up with TRBD1. From germline, CDR1 is MDHEN and CDR2 SYDVKM. The V and J ends lost 8 bases and 8 bases, in that order; junction bases with no gene match: 11. This CDR3 has 14 residues. CDR3 sequence reads: CASFHAGQGYGYTF. CDR3 DNA: TGTGCCAGCTTCCATGCGGGACAGGGGTACGGCTACACCTTC.

The chain joins TRBV27 to TRBJ1-1, with a tentative D call TRBD1 (6 bases). The ends were cut back, 4 bases at V and 3 bases at J, with 12 bases in the middle. Per the germline V gene, CDR1 is MNHEY and CDR2 is SMNVEV (reference sequence). The CDR3 is 14 residues long. CDR3 residues: CASSSGHYYTEAFF. CDR3 coding DNA: TGTGCCAGCAGTTCGGGACACTACTACACTGAAGCTTTCTTT.

V usage is TRBV30 and J usage is TRBJ1-6; 7 nucleotides align to TRBD1. The V and J ends lost 0 bases and 7 bases, in that order; junction bases with no gene match: 6. The CDR3 loop spans 15 amino acids. CDR1 is GTSNPN, CDR2 SVGIG, per germline (reference sequence). CDR3 in DNA: TGTGCCTGGAGTGTACAGGGACAGATGAATTCACCCCTCCACTTT. Protein: CAWSVQGQMNSPLHF.

The chain links TRBV6-5 to TRBJ2-7; 7 nucleotides line up with TRBD2. CDR1 is MNHEY and CDR2 is SVGAGI in the germline V gene. Unmatched junction bases numbered 9, after V lost 7 bases and J lost 6 bases. CDR3 size: 13 residues. CDR3 nucleotide sequence: TGTGCCAGCAAAACCCCGGGAGGCGGCGAGCAGTACTTC. It specifies CASKTPGGGEQYF.